This TCR beta chain stems from a study of cytomegalovirus exposure and HLA in healthy donors. Across the study: Researchers previously reported finding some 110 million unique TCR beta sequences from about 200 million T cells. About 85 million unique TCRs from HLA-typed donors were held in an early release of data. General study findings and limits: Rarity held for most TCR sequences, but there were some public TCRs that occurred in many donors.

Amplification used 60 Vbeta primers and 13 Jbeta primers. Methods used by the authors: Counted up in a later analysis, unique TCR beta chains came to some 72 million, with about 9.9 million shared. The method was immunoSEQ multiplex PCR; TCRdb's version includes in-frame clones alone and lacks a portion of them. V, J and clone size are taken as reported in that table, and D and trimming were inferred from the DNA itself. The repertoire includes roughly 190,000 clones, around 77% of them detected once, and 1.6% sits in the top ten. On this clone: The antigen remains undetermined.

V was pared by 3 bases and J by 2 bases, with 6 bases of the junction left unmatched. The CDR3 sequence is 15 residues long. Germline V gene sequence: CDR1 LNHDA, CDR2 SQIVND (reference sequence). The receptor's source is a woman aged 18-29 years in good health and CMV-seronegative. Sequenced material: PBMCs. The gene calls are TRBV19 and TRBJ2-7; 8 positions agree with TRBD2. CDR3 nucleotides: TGTGCCAGTAGTATGAGCGGGAGTAGTGCCTACGAGCAGTACTTC. This codes for CASSMSGSSAYEQYF.